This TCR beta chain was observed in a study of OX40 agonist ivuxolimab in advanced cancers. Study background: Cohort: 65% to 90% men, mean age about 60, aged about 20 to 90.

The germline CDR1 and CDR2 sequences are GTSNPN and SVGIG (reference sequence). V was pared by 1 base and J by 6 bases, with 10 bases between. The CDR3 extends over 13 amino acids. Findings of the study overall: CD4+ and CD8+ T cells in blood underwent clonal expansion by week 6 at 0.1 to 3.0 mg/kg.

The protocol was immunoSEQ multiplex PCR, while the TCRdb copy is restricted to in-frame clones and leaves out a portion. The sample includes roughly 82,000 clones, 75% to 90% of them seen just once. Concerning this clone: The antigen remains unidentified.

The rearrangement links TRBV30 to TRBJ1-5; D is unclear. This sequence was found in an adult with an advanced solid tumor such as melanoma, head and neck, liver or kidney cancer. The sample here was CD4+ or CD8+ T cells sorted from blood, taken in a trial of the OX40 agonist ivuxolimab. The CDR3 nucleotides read TGTGCCTGGAGTGAGCGAGCAAGTCAGCCCCAGCATTTT. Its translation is CAWSERASQPQHF.